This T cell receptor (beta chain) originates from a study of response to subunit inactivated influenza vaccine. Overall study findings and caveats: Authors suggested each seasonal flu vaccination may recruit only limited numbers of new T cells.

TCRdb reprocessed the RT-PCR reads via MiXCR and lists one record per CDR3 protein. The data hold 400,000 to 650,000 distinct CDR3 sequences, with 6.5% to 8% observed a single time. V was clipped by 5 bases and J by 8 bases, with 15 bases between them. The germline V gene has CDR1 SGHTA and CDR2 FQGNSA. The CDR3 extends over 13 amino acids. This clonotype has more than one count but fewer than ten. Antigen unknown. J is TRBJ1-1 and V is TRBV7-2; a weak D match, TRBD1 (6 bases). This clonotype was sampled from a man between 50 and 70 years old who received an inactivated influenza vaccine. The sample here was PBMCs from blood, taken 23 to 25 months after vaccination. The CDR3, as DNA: TGTGCCAGCAGCGCCCGGCCCGGACAGGAAGCTTTCTTT. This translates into CASSARPGQEAFF. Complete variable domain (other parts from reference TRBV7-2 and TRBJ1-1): GAGVSQSPSNKVTEKGKDVELRCDPISGHTALYWYRQSLGQGLEFLIYFQGNSAPDKSGLPSDRFSAERTGGSVSTLTIQRTQQEDSAVYLCASSARPGQEAFFGQGTRLTVV.